One and the same sample provided the 4 T cell receptor beta chains below, sequenced in a study of shared clonotypes between healthy human individuals. Generated by immunoSEQ multiplex PCR, the TCRdb table keeps only in-frame clones and is missing some. The sample contains millions of clones, roughly 94% of which appear only once. Material for sequencing was naive CD4+ T cells sorted from blood. Subset defined: CD45RA+ positively selected. The receptors originated from a man aged 18 to 29 in good health.

The chain employs TRBV10-3 and TRBJ1-4, with unresolved D. The CDR3 runs 18 residues. Per germline, CDR1 ENHRY and CDR2 SYGVKD. V dropped 2 bases and J dropped 0 bases, with 16 bases sitting between them. The CDR3: CAISEGTGILSTNEKLFF. Written as DNA, the CDR3 is TGTGCCATCAGTGAGGGTACCGGGATCCTATCAACTAATGAAAAACTGTTTTTT.

As concerns this clone: At the DNA level, this CDR3 is encoded by other sequences in the same sample as well. The chain has TRBV6-5 and TRBJ1-2; D perhaps matches TRBD1 (5 bases). This CDR3 comprises 13 residues. Germline CDR1 is MNHEY and CDR2 is SVGAGI. The V gene lost 3 bases and the J gene lost 3 bases, with 8 bases spanning the gap. For the CDR3, the DNA is TGTGCCAGCAGTTATGGGGGGGACTATGGCTACACCTTC. This encodes CASSYGGDYGYTF.

The chain couples TRBV6-6 to TRBJ2-2; D is uncertain. CDR3 size: 14 residues. Trimming pared 5 bases from V and 8 bases from J, leaving 15 bases between. Per germline, CDR1 MNHNY and CDR2 SVGAGI (reference sequence). The chain's CDR3 is CASSRTVWAGELFF. Written as DNA, the CDR3 is TGTGCCAGCAGTCGTACCGTATGGGCTGGGGAGCTGTTTTTT.

This chain uses TRBV11-2 with TRBJ1-1, with D unresolved. This CDR3 contains 13 residues. V lost 0 bases and J lost 6, with 8 bases in between. CDR1 is SGHAT and CDR2 is FQNNGV in the germline V gene. The CDR3 sequence: CASSLEGYAEAFF. The CDR3 coding sequence is TGTGCCAGCAGCTTAGAGGGGTACGCTGAAGCTTTCTTT.